This is a list of T cell receptor beta chains from one sample in a study of T cells after yellow fever vaccination. In TCRdb, the 5' RACE reads were re-called with MiXCR into one record per CDR3 protein. The sample consists of about 340,000 distinct CDR3 sequences, under 5% of them appearing once. This specimen consisted of PBMCs, obtained 5 days after the yellow fever booster vaccination. The receptors derive from a young man who received the YFV17D yellow fever vaccine. The conserved cysteine and the conserved F or W are not part of the CDR3 here. Clone size, where shown, is once, few, many, or a class for clones that have expanded.

>few|TRBJ1-5|TRBV6-2/TRBV6-3
ASSYSTGILLSNQPQH
>many|TRBJ1-5|TRBV12-3/TRBV12-4
ASSLPGGQPQH
>few|TRBJ1-5|TRBV4-1
ASSQDTGYQPQH
>-|TRBJ2-2|TRBV2
ASSDEPGELF
>many|TRBJ2-3|TRBV4-3
ASSQDTGTKVNTQY
>many|TRBJ2-2|TRBV5-6
ASSLRRLAGQLSTGELF
>many|TRBJ1-3|TRBV12-3/TRBV12-4
ASSWTVNLD
>few|TRBJ2-1|TRBV27
ASKPHELNEQF
>few|TRBJ2-3|TRBV25-1
ASRDRWGTDTQY
>few|TRBJ1-6|TRBV30
AAQGRVYNSPLH
>many|TRBJ2-7|TRBV27
ASSLPGRTGAYEQY
>-|TRBJ1-5|TRBV18
ASSQARGNQPQH
>few|TRBJ2-5|TRBV12-3/TRBV12-4
ASSSKAGKETQY
>-|TRBJ2-1|TRBV5-4
ASSIVADNEQF
>few|TRBJ1-6|TRBV2
ASSQEGTVNSPLH
>-|TRBJ1-6|TRBV27
ASGYPSYNSPLH
>-|TRBJ2-7|TRBV5-4
ASSLGSGWTYEQY
>many|TRBJ2-1|TRBV12-3/TRBV12-4
ASSPGQGRGEQF
>-|TRBJ1-2|TRBV5-1
ASSIDRGFYGYT
>few|TRBJ2-2|TRBV19
ASSVDQAGELF
>few|TRBJ1-3|TRBV19
ASRIGGLTVFQKALDNTIY
>many|TRBJ1-2|TRBV11-2
ASSPRGQGNYGYT
>few|TRBJ1-2|TRBV7-2
ASSFGFEVTYGYT
>many|TRBJ2-3|TRBV20-1
SAGYSGGADTQY
>-|TRBJ1-1|TRBV28
ASRRDRVSTEAF
>few|TRBJ2-2|TRBV3-1
ASSQNRGLVGELF
>many|TRBJ2-3|TRBV7-8
ASSLRPDADTQY
>-|TRBJ1-5|TRBV19
ASSKIGPNQPQH
>-|TRBJ1-2|TRBV12-3/TRBV12-4
ASSLGGERYGYT
>-|TRBJ2-2|TRBV9
ASSVSGSGSGELF
>few|TRBJ2-2|TRBV19
ASAGGLIGDTGELF
>-|TRBJ2-2|TRBV5-1
ASSRGAPNTGELF
>many|TRBJ2-7|TRBV20-1
SARWDSEQY
>-|TRBJ1-2|TRBV6-1
ASSEAAFPNYGYT
>few|TRBJ2-3|TRBV2
ASAGLAGRGDTQY
>few|TRBJ1-2|TRBV27
ASSFGQGAFGYT
>-|TRBJ1-4|TRBV6-5
ASSYSGTAREKLF
>-|TRBJ1-1|TRBV20-1
SAPTPGTEAF
>-|TRBJ1-1|TRBV5-1
ASRDRGRNTEAF
>-|TRBJ2-1|TRBV27
ASSPGLAIYNEQF
>-|TRBJ1-2|TRBV4-3
ASSQGTGTDYGYT
>-|TRBJ2-1|TRBV10-2
ASSETPLGARQF
>many|TRBJ1-5|TRBV6-2/TRBV6-3
ASSPPGAGLDNQPQH
>many|TRBJ2-3|TRBV20-1
SARDPTGDTQY
>-|TRBJ1-3|TRBV9
ASSVQGTGNTIY
>few|TRBJ2-1|TRBV7-3
ASSLGNGQF
>-|TRBJ2-2|TRBV2
ASSKTGGGTGELF
>many|TRBJ2-6|TRBV5-1
ASSLAISSGANVLT
>few|TRBJ2-3|TRBV9
ASSVVMNGDTQY
>many|TRBJ2-5|TRBV7-2
ASSLALGRETQY
>many|TRBJ2-3|TRBV7-9
ASTGFISSTDTQY
>-|TRBJ2-5|TRBV5-1
ASSLRRTGPRPEY
>-|TRBJ2-6|TRBV28
ASSRLFGSSGANVLT
>many|TRBJ1-6|TRBV9
ASSVVPGAKDSPLH
>many|TRBJ2-5|TRBV5-1
ASSPQDRETQY